Listed below are T cell receptor beta chains from one sample, sequenced in a study of tumor and adjacent non-tumor tissue in lung cancer. One entry per CDR3 protein, called by TCRdb with MiXCR from the multiplex PCR reads. The sample consists of 110,000 or so distinct CDR3 sequences, over 55% of them appearing once. The specimen sequenced was distant non-tumor lung tissue. Source of these receptors: a man aged 55 to 70 with non-small cell lung cancer. CDR3s include the opening cysteine and the closing phenylalanine or tryptophan.

v_call	j_call	cdr3_aa
TRBV7-9	TRBJ2-5	CASRPWGAVETQYF
TRBV6-1	TRBJ1-6	CASSDVVLGSPLHF
TRBV20-1	TRBJ2-7	CSARVGHSSYEQYF
TRBV29-1	TRBJ2-1	CSGGLAGVGCNEEFF
TRBV28	TRBJ2-3	CVNSLGGVLDTQYF
TRBV5-1	TRBJ2-3	CASRGGRSTDTQYF
TRBV29-1	TRBJ2-3	CNVGEGTDTQYF
TRBV4-1	TRBJ2-3	CASSQGLSDTQYF
TRBV5-4	TRBJ2-6	CASSQRGDSREASVLTF
TRBV12-3/TRBV12-4	TRBJ1-5	CASSQRNNQPQRF
TRBV6-1	TRBJ2-3	CASNGRDLGPDTQYF
TRBV4-2	TRBJ1-5	CASSQGGDSNQPQHF
TRBV5-6	TRBJ2-7	CLSTAGISTHEQYF
TRBV11-3	TRBJ2-5	CASSVYTTETQYF
TRBV29-1	TRBJ1-2	CSVDVAQTVGYCYTF
TRBV11-1	TRBJ2-7	CAIGFPGGAYEQYF
TRBV10-3	TRBJ2-1	CAISGGGRWDEQFF
TRBV10-3	TRBJ1-5	CAISRGKDQHQQF
TRBV25-1	TRBJ2-3	CASSRLDIGGSTDTHYF
TRBV7-9	TRBJ1-3	CASSLRAWTAIRGNTIYF
TRBV11-2	TRBJ2-1	CASSLDSFSGRNIEQFF
TRBV20-1	TRBJ1-2	CSARELPGQGILVRYGYTF
TRBV20-1	TRBJ2-3	CGARDLRERTDTQYF
TRBV11-2	TRBJ2-4	CASSLEKGGVKNIQYF
TRBV5-1	TRBJ2-5	CARSRTGDDQSF
TRBV11-2	TRBJ2-1	CASSLDHETFEQFF
TRBV29-1	TRBJ2-2	CSVATGPGELFF
TRBV7-8	TRBJ1-2	CASSSDRVGYGYTF
TRBV12-3/TRBV12-4	TRBJ2-1	CANSLRRLSRNKQFF
TRBV28	TRBJ1-1	CASRGGQGLAEAFF
TRBV6-6	TRBJ1-2	CASFARPGHLYGYIF
TRBV29-1	TRBJ2-7	CSVTRTGSYEQYF
TRBV29-1	TRBJ2-1	CIVKGSHNSYNELFF
TRBV12-3/TRBV12-4	TRBJ1-2	CASREGQANCVYTF
TRBV20-1	TRBJ2-1	CSATPREGSSYNEQFF
TRBV20-1	TRBJ1-3	CSARDKGRSGKTIYF
TRBV6-5	TRBJ2-2	CASNLQGSNTGELFF
TRBV4-1	TRBJ2-3	CASGQEGRLDTQYF
TRBV6-5	TRBJ2-7	CATSRMVVRSNSYEQYF
TRBV6-1	TRBJ2-2	CVSTGAASNTGELFF
TRBV10-3	TRBJ2-7	CVVAAENSYELYF